The following is a TCR beta chain sequence with its context. The data were produced by immunoSEQ multiplex PCR, yet TCRdb's version contains in-frame clones alone and is incomplete. The data contain a few hundred thousand clones, about 88% of them singletons. This CDR3 contains 12 residues. Germline V gene sequence: CDR1 SGHNT, CDR2 YYREEE (reference sequence). V was shortened by 1 base and J by 5 bases, with 7 bases between the two germline ends. This sample was included in a study of blood T cell repertoires in COVID-19. The sequence derives from a man in his forties with active or convalescent COVID-19. Sequences were obtained from peripheral blood. This chain joins TRBV5-4 and TRBJ2-7; D is ambiguous. The CDR3 spells CASSLRSDEQYF. The CDR3 region has the DNA TGTGCCAGCAGCTTGCGTTCCGACGAGCAGTACTTC.